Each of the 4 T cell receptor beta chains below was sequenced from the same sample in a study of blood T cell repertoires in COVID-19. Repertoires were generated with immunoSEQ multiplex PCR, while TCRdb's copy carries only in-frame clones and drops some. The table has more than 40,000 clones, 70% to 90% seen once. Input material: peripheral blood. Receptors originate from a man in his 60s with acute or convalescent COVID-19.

The CDR3 region is CASSPPGAEAFF. In nucleotides, the CDR3 is TGTGCCAGCTCACCACCGGGGGCAGAAGCTTTCTTT. The chain recombines TRBV18 with TRBJ1-1, with TRBD1 as a possible D gene (6 bases). In germline, CDR1 is KGHSH, CDR2 LQKENI. The CDR3 has 12 residues. V was clipped by 0 bases and J by 8 bases, with 7 bases between them.

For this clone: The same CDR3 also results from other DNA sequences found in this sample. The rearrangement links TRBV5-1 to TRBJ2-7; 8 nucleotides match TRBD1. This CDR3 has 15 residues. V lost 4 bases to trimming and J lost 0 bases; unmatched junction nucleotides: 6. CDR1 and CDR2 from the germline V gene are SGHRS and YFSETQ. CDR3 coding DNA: TGCGCCAGCAGCCCTGGGGGGACAGGCTCCTACGAGCAGTACTTC. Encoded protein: CASSPGGTGSYEQYF.

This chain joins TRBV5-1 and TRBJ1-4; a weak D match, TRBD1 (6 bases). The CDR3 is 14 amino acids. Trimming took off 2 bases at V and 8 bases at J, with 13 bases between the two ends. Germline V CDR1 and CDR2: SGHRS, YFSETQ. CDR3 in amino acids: CASSLGQTREKLFF. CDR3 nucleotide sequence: TGCGCCAGCAGCTTAGGACAGACACGGGAAAAACTGTTTTTT.

The CDR3 bases are TGTGCCAGCAGCTCTACAGGGTGGGTCTATGGCTACACCTTC. Its translation is CASSSTGWVYGYTF. The rearrangement joins TRBV7-9 to TRBJ1-2, with D tentatively TRBD1 (6 bases). Trimming removed 4 bases at V and 4 bases at J, with 13 bases between. Germline lookup yields CDR1 SEHNR and CDR2 FQNEAQ (reference sequence). The CDR3 totals 14 residues.